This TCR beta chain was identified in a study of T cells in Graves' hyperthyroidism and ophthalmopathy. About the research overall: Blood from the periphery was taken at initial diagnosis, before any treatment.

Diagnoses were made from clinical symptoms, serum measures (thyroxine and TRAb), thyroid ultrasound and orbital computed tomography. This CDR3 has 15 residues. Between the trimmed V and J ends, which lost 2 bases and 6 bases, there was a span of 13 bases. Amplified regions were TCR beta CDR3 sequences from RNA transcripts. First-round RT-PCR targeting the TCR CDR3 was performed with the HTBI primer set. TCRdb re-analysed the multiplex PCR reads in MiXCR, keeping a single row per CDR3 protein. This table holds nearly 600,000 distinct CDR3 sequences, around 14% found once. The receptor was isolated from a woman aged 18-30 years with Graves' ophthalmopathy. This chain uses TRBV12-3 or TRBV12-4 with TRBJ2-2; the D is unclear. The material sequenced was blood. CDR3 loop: CASSLLVFGAGELFF. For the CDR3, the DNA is TGTGCCAGCAGTTTACTGGTGTTTGGGGCCGGGGAGCTGTTTTTT.